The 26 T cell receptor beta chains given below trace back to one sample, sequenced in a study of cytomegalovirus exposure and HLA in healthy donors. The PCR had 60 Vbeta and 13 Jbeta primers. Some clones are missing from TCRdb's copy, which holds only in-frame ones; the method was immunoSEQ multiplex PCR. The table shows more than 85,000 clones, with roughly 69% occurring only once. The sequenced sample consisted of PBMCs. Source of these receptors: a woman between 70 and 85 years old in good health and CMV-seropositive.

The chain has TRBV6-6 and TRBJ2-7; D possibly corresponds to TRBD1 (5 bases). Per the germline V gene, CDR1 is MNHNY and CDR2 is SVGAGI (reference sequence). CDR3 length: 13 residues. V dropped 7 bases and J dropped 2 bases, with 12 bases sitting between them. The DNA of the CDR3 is TGTGCCAGCACCCAGGGTCTGACCTACGAGCAGTACTTC. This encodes CASTQGLTYEQYF.

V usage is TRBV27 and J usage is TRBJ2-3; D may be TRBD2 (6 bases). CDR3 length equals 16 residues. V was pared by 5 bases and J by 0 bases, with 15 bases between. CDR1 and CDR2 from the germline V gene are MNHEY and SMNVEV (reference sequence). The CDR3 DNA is TGTGCCAGCAGTCCGCGGGACGCTGCTAGCACAGATACGCAGTATTTT. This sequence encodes CASSPRDAASTDTQYF.

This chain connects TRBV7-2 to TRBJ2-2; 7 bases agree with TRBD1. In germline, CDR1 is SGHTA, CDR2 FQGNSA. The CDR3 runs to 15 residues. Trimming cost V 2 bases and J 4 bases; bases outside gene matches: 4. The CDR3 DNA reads TGTGCCAGCAGCTTACTAGGGGGCAGCACCGGGGAGCTGTTTTTT. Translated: CASSLLGGSTGELFF. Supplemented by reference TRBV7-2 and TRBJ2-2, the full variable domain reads GAGVSQSPSNKVTEKGKDVELRCDPISGHTALYWYRQSLGQGLEFLIYFQGNSAPDKSGLPSDRFSAERTGGSVSTLTIQRTQQEDSAVYLCASSLLGGSTGELFFGEGSRLTVL.

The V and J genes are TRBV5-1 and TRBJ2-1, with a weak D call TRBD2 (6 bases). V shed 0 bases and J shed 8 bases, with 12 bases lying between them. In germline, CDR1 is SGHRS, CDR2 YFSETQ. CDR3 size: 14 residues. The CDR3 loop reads CASSLGGPSDEQFF. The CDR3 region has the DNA TGCGCCAGCAGCTTGGGGGGACCTAGCGATGAGCAGTTCTTC.

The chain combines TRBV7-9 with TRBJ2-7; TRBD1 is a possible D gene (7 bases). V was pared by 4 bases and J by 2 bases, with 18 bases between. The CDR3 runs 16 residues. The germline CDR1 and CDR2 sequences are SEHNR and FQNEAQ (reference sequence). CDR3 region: CASSSSLSGGPYEQYF. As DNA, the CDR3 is TGTGCCAGCAGCTCTTCACTTTCAGGGGGGCCCTACGAGCAGTACTTC.

CDR3 protein: CASSPRLQETQYF. The CDR3 nucleotides read TGTGCCAGCTCACCGAGGCTCCAAGAGACCCAGTACTTC. The V and J genes are TRBV18 and TRBJ2-5; D remains unclear. From germline, CDR1 is KGHSH and CDR2 LQKENI. Trimming took off 3 bases at V and 1 base at J, with 6 bases between the two ends. This CDR3 region has 13 residues. Combining the CDR3 with reference TRBV18 and TRBJ2-5 gives the whole variable domain NAGVMQNPRHLVRRRGQEARLRCSPMKGHSHVYWYRQLPEEGLKFMVYLQKENIIDESGMPKERFSAEFPKEGPSILRIQQVVRGDSAAYFCASSPRLQETQYFGPGTRLLVL.

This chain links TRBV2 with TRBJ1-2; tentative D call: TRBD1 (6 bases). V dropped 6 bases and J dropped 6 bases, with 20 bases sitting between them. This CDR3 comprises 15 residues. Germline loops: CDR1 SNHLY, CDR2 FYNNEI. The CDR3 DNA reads TGTGCCAGCAGGATCTCCCCCTCAGGGGCGGATGGCTACACCTTC. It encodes CASRISPSGADGYTF.

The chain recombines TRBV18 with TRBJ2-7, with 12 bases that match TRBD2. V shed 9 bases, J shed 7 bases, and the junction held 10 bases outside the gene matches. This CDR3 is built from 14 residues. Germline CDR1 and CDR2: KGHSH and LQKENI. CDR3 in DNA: TGTGCCAGTGCTAGGACTAGCGGGGTCTGGGAGCAGTACTTC. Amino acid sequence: CASARTSGVWEQYF.

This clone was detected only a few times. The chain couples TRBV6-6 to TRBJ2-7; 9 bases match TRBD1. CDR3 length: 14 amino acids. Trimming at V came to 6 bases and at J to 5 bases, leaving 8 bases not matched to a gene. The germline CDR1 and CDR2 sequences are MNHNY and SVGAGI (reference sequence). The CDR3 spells CASSPDRGGNEQYF. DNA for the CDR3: TGTGCCAGCAGCCCGGACAGGGGAGGCAACGAGCAGTACTTC.

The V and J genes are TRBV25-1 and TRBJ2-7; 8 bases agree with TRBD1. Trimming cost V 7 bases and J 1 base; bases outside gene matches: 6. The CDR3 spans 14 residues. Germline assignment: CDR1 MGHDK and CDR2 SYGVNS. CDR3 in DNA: TGTGCCAGCACAGGGACAGGTTATTCCTACGAGCAGTACTTC. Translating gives CASTGTGYSYEQYF.

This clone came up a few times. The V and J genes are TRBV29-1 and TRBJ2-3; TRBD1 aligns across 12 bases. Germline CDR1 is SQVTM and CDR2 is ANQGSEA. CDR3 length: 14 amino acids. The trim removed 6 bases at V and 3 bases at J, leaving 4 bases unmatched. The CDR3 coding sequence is TGCAGCGTAGGGACAGGGGGCTGGACAGATACGCAGTATTTT. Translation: CSVGTGGWTDTQYF.

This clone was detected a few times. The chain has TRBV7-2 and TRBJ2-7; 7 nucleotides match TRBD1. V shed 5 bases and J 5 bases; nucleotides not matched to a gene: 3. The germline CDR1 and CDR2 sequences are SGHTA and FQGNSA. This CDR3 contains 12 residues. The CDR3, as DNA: TGTGCCAGCAGCCCGACAGGGAACGAGCAGTACTTC. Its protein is CASSPTGNEQYF.

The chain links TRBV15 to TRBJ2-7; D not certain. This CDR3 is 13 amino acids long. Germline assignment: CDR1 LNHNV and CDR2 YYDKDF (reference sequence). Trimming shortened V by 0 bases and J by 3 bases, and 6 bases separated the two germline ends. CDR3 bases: TGTGCCACCAGCAGAGATTCCCTCTACGAGCAGTACTTC. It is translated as CATSRDSLYEQYF.

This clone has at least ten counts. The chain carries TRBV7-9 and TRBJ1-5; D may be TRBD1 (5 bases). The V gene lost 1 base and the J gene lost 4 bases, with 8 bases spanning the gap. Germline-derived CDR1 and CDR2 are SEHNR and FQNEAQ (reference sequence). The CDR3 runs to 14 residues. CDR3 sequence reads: CASSLDQGNQPQHF. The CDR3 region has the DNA TGTGCCAGCAGCTTAGATCAGGGTAATCAGCCCCAGCATTTT.

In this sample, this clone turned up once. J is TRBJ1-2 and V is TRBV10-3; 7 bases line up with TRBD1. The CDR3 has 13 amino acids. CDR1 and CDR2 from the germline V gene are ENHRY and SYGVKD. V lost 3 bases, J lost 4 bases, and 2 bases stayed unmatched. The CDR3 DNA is TGTGCCATCAGTGATGGGACAGCCTATGGCTACACCTTC. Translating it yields CAISDGTAYGYTF.

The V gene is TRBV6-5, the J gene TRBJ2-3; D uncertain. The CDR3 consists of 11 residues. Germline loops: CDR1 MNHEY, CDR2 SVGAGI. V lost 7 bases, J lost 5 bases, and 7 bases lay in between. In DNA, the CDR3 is TGTGCCAGCAACTATTTAGATACGCAGTATTTT. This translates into CASNYLDTQYF.

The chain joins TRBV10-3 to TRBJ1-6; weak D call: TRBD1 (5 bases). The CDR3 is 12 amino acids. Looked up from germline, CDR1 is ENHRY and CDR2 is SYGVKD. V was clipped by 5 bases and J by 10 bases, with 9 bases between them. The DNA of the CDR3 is TGTGCCATCAGTCAGGGAGGGTCACCCCTCCACTTT. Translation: CAISQGGSPLHF.

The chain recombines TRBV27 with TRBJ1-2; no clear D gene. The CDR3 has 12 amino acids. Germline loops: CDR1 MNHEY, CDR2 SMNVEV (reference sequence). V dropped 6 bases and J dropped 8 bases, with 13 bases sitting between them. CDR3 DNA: TGTGCCAGCAGCTCCCCCGGGGAGGGCTACACCTTC. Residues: CASSSPGEGYTF.

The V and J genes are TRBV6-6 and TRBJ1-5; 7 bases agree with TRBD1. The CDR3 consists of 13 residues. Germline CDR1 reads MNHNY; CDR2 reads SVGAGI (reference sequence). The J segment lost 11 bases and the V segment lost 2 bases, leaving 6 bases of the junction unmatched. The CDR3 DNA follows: TGTGCCAGCAGTTACACACCAGGGGGTTCCCAGCATTTT. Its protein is CASSYTPGGSQHF.

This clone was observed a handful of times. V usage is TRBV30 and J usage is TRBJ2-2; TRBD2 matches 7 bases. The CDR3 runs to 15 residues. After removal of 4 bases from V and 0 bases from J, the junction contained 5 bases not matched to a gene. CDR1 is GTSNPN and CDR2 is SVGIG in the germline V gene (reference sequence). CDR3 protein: CAWTRTSANTGELFF. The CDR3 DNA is TGTGCCTGGACGAGGACTAGTGCGAACACCGGGGAGCTGTTTTTT.

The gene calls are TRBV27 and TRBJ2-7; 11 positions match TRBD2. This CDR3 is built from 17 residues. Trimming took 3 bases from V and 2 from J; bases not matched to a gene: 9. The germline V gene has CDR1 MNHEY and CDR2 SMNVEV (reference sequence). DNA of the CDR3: TGTGCCAGCAGTTTTTCCGGACTAGCGGGTCCTACCTACGAGCAGTACTTC. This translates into CASSFSGLAGPTYEQYF.

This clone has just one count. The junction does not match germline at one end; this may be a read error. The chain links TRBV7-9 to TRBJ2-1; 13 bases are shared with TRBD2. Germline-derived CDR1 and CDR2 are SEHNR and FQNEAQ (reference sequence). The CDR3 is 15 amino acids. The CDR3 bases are TGTTCCAGCAGCTTAGGGACTAGCGGGGTTAATGAGCAGTTCTTC. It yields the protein CSSSLGTSGVNEQFF.

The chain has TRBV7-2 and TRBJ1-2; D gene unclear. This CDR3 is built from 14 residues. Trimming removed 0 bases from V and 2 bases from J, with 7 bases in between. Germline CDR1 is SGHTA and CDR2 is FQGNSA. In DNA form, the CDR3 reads TGTGCCAGCAGCTTAGCGACACGCAACTATGGCTACACCTTC. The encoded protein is CASSLATRNYGYTF.

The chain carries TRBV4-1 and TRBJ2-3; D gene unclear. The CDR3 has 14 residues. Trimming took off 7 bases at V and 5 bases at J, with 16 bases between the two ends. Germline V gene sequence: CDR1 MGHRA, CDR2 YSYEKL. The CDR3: CASTPGSTRDTQYF. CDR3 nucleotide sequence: TGCGCCAGCACCCCAGGTTCTACGAGAGATACGCAGTATTTT.

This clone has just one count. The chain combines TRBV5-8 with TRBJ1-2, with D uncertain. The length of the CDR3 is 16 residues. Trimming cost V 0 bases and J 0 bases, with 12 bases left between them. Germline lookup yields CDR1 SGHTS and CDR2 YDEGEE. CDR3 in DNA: TGTGCCAGCAGCTTGGCGGGTCAGTCTGCTAACTATGGCTACACCTTC. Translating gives CASSLAGQSANYGYTF.

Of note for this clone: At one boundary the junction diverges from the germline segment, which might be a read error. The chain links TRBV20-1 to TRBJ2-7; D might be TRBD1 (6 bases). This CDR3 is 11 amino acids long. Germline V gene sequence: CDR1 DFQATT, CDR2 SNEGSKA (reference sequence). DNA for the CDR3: TGCATTGCTGCAGGGGCCTACGAGCAGTACTTC. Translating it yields CIAAGAYEQYF.